The clone carrying this T cell receptor (beta chain) was seen once. Antigen unknown. A junction end diverges from the germline sequence, so it may reflect a read error. This record belongs to a study of siplizumab effects on memory and regulatory T cells. Overall study findings and caveats: Tregs proliferating in siplizumab cultures lacked confirmation of their suppressive function. Among mappable alloreactive CD4+ clones, the Treg-derived fraction averaged roughly 70% with siplizumab versus about 25% in controls. Roughly 75-95% of proliferating CD4+ or CD8+ clones lacked a naive or memory phenotype that could be assigned.

Approximately 100,000 TCR templates were measured in each sample. Method: immunoSEQ multiplex PCR; TCRdb's copy keeps in-frame clones and lacks some. The sample has more than 45,000 clones, less than 98% seen once. The sample taken for sequencing was naive CD4+ T cells sorted from blood. This receptor was identified in a human donor in good health.

The CDR3 coding sequence is TGTGCTAGCAGCGCGTGGGGGGCAGGGGCGCCGTGGGAGACCCAGTACTTC. It is translated as CASSAWGAGAPWETQYF. The chain joins TRBV7-7 to TRBJ2-5, with D perhaps TRBD1 or TRBD2 (6 bases each). The CDR3 contains 17 residues. The V gene's germline CDR1 is SSHAT and CDR2 FNYEAQ (reference sequence).